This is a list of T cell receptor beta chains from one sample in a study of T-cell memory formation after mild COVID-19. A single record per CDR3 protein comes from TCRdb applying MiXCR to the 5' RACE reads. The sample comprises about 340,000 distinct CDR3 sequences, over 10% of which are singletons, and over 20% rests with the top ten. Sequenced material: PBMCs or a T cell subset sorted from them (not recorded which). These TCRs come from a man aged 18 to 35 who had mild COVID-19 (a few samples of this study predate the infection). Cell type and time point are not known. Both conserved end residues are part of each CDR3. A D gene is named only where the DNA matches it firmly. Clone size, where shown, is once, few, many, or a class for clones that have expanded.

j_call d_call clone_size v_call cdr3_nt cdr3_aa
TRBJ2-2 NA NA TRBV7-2 TGTGCCAGCAGATTATCGGGGAGGACCGGGGAGCTGTTTTTT CASRLSGRTGELFF
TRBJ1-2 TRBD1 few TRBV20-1 TGCAGTGCTGGCGCAGGGGGAGGATTCGACTATGGCTACACCTTC CSAGAGGGFDYGYTF
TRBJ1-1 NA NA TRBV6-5 TGTGCCAGCACCACCCCAGGGAACACTGAAGCTTTCTTT CASTTPGNTEAFF
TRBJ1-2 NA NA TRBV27 TGTGCCAGCAGTCCACCTCGCGGGGTCGGGAACTATGGCTACACCTTC CASSPPRGVGNYGYTF
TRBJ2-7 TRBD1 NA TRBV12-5 TGTGCTAGTGTGGGACAGGGCTACGAGCAGTACTTC CASVGQGYEQYF
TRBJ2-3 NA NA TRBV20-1 TGCAGTGCTAGACCGGGGCCAGGGGAGTCTCCGGGTTTGGAATATACGCAGTATTTT CSARPGPGESPGLEYTQYF
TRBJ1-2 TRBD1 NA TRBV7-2 TGTGCCAGCCATGCCCCCGGGACAGGAGCTAACTATGGCTACATCTTC CASHAPGTGANYGYIF
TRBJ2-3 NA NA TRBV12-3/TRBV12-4 TGTGCCAGTAGTTTGGGGTTTGCAGATACGCAGTATTTT CASSLGFADTQYF
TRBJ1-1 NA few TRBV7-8 TGTGCCAGCAGCCCCCTAGTGCCTGGGCAAATGAACACTGAAGCTTTCTTT CASSPLVPGQMNTEAFF
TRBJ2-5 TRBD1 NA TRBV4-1 TGCGCCAGCAGCCAAGTTACGGACAGGGGTGAGACCCAGTACTTC CASSQVTDRGETQYF
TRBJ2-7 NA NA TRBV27 TGTGCCAGCAGACCATCGGGGGGCAGGGAGCAGTACTTC CASRPSGGREQYF
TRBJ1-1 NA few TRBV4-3 TGCGCCAGCAGCCAAGTACTAAACACTGAAGCTTTCTTT CASSQVLNTEAFF
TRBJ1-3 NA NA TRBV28 TGTGCCAGCATGGGTCCGGGGGGAAACACCATATATTTT CASMGPGGNTIYF
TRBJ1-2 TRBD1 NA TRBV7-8 TGTGCCAGCAGCGAGGGACAGGGGATGGATGGCTACACCTTC CASSEGQGMDGYTF
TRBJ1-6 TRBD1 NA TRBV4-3 TGCGCCAGCAGCCAAGGTCCTGGGACAGGGCCTTCACCCCTCCACTTT CASSQGPGTGPSPLHF
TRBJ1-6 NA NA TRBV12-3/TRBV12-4 TGTGCCAGCAGGACAGAGCCGGGTCCCCTCCACTTT CASRTEPGPLHF
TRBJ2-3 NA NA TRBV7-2 TGTGCCAGCAGCCTTTACGACCAGGGTCCCTATTTT CASSLYDQGPYF
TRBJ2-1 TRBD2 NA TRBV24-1 TGTGCCACCAGTGATGCTAGCGGGGGGCAGAGCTCCTACAATGAGCAGTTCTTC CATSDASGGQSSYNEQFF
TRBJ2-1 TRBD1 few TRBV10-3 TGTGCCATCAGTGAGGGACAGGGTGAATACAATGAGCAGTTCTTC CAISEGQGEYNEQFF
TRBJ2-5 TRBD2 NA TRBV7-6 TGTGCCAGCAGGTCAACTGCGGGACTAGCGGCACAAGAGACCCAGTACTTC CASRSTAGLAAQETQYF
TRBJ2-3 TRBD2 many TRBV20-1 TGCAGTGCCAGCGGACTAGCGGGGGGGCAGGCAGATACGCAGTATTTT CSASGLAGGQADTQYF
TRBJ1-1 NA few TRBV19 TGTGCCACCAGTAGCCACCCCTCTGAAGCTTTCTTT CATSSHPSEAFF
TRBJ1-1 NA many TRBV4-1 TGCGCCAGCAGCCAACCCGGACGGGGTGTAGAAGCTTTCTTT CASSQPGRGVEAFF
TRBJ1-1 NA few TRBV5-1 TGCGCCAGCAGCTTGGAGACCTCGGGATTGACTGAAGCTTTCTTT CASSLETSGLTEAFF